These 10 T cell receptor beta chains share one sample of origin, sequenced in a study of a mutant IDH1 vaccine in newly diagnosed glioma. The time point denotes: week 35, safety follow-up. It was 300 ug of mutant IDH1 20-mer peptide that made up each vaccine dose, given with topical imiquimod. These TCRs are of unknown antigen specificity. Assay: immunoSEQ multiplex PCR; the TCRdb copy retains only in-frame clones and omits some. Among roughly 50,000 clones listed, around 84% were seen once. The sequences come from PBMCs, collected from a glioma patient whose treatment included an IDH1 peptide vaccine. All receptors derive from a woman under 30 with glioma.

This clone was detected only a few times. This chain joins TRBV10-3 and TRBJ1-1, with TRBD1 identical over 7 bases. The CDR3 loop spans 14 amino acids. Germline loops: CDR1 ENHRY, CDR2 SYGVKD. V gave up 6 bases and J gave up 7 bases; unmatched junction bases: 11. CDR3 nucleotide sequence: TGTGCCATCAGGCTGACAGGGAGCCAAAATGAAGCTTTCTTT. Translated: CAIRLTGSQNEAFF.

The chain links TRBV11-3 to TRBJ2-7; no clear D gene. Trimming cost V 2 bases and J 5 bases, with 10 bases left between them. The CDR3 covers 13 residues. Germline V gene data show CDR1 as SGHNT and CDR2 as YENEEA. The CDR3 region has the DNA TGTGCCAGCAGCTTAACCCGCTGGGACGAGCAGTACTTC. Protein product: CASSLTRWDEQYF.

The chain employs TRBV19 and TRBJ1-4, with 7 nucleotides matching TRBD1. The junction had 4 bases not matched to a gene; V was cut back by 4 bases and J by 5 bases. CDR1 and CDR2 (germline): LNHDA, SQIVND (reference sequence). The length of the CDR3 is 14 residues. CDR3 residues: CASSTQGPNEKLFF. The DNA for the CDR3 is TGTGCCAGTAGTACACAGGGGCCGAATGAAAAACTGTTTTTT.

The chain has TRBV11-2 and TRBJ2-5, with 11 bases matching TRBD2. The V and J ends lost 2 bases and 4 bases, in that order; junction bases with no gene match: 3. The CDR3 is 15 amino acids. In germline, CDR1 is SGHAT, CDR2 FQNNGV. The CDR3 DNA reads TGTGCCAGCAGCTTAACTAGCGGGAGTGTAGAGACCCAGTACTTC. Its protein product is CASSLTSGSVETQYF.

The chain joins TRBV7-9 to TRBJ1-5, with TRBD1 identical over 10 bases. Germline V CDR1 and CDR2: SEHNR, FQNEAQ (reference sequence). The CDR3 loop spans 18 amino acids. J was trimmed by 1 base and V by 4 bases; bases with no gene match: 10. The CDR3 DNA follows: TGTGCCAGCAGCTATGACAGGGGGCTATTCGGGAGCAATCAGCCCCAGCATTTT. As protein: CASSYDRGLFGSNQPQHF.

This clone was seen once. The rearrangement joins TRBV5-1 to TRBJ2-3; tentative D call: TRBD2 (6 bases). The CDR3 runs 14 residues. V gave up 4 bases and J gave up 4 bases, with 13 bases separating them. Germline CDR1 and CDR2: SGHRS and YFSETQ. The CDR3 bases are TGCGCCAGCAGCCCGGGACTGGGGGCAGATACGCAGTATTTT. This translates into CASSPGLGADTQYF.

This clone has only one observation. The CDR3 sequence is CASSHGFRRDPDTQYF. As DNA, the CDR3 is TGCGCCAGCAGTCATGGGTTTCGTCGGGACCCAGATACGCAGTATTTT. The rearrangement uses TRBV10-2 and TRBJ2-3, with D perhaps given as TRBD1 or TRBD2 (5 bases each). V dropped 5 bases and J dropped 4 bases, with 19 bases sitting between them. The length of the CDR3 is 16 residues. The V gene's germline CDR1 is WSHSY and CDR2 SAAADI.

V and J are TRBV6-5 and TRBJ2-7, with D tentatively TRBD1 (5 bases). The CDR3 totals 14 residues. The V gene lost 5 bases and the J gene lost 2 bases, with 13 bases spanning the gap. The V gene's germline CDR1 is MNHEY and CDR2 SVGAGI. CDR3 coding DNA: TGTGCCAGCAGTCCCCTGGGGCGCACCTACGAGCAGTACTTC. Its translation: CASSPLGRTYEQYF.

The J gene is TRBJ1-5, the V gene TRBV19, with D hard to call. Germline V gene lookup returns CDR1 LNHDA and CDR2 SQIVND (reference sequence). This CDR3 region has 15 residues. V dropped 2 bases and J dropped 0 bases, with 8 bases sitting between them. CDR3 loop: CASSIWRHSNQPQHF. The DNA of the CDR3 is TGTGCCAGTAGTATATGGCGGCATAGCAATCAGCCCCAGCATTTT. Combining the CDR3 with reference TRBV19 and TRBJ1-5 gives the whole variable domain DGGITQSPKYLFRKEGQNVTLSCEQNLNHDAMYWYRQDPGQGLRLIYYSQIVNDFQKGDIAEGYSVSREKKESFPLTVTSAQKNPTAFYLCASSIWRHSNQPQHFGDGTRLSIL.

The genes are TRBV29-1 and TRBJ1-5; TRBD1 is a possible D gene (6 bases). Trimming shortened V by 1 base and J by 7 bases, and 11 bases separated the two germline ends. Germline V gene data show CDR1 as SQVTM and CDR2 as ANQGSEA. The CDR3 consists of 13 residues. CDR3 DNA sequence: TGCAGCGTTGAAGGGGGAAGGGGGCAGCCCCAGCATTTT. Its translation is CSVEGGRGQPQHF.